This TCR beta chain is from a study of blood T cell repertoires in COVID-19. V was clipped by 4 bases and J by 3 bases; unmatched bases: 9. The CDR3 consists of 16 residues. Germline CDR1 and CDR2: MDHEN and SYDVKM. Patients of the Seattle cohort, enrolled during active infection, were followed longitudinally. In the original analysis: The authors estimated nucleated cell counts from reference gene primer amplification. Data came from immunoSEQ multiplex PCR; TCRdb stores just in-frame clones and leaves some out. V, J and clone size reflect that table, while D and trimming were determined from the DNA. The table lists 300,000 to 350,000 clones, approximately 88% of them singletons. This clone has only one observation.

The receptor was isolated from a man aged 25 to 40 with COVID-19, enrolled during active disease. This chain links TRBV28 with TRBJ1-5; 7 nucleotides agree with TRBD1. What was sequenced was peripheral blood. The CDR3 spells CASSSVTGVVNQPQHF. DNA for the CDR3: TGTGCCAGCAGTTCCGTTACAGGGGTGGTCAATCAGCCCCAGCATTTT.